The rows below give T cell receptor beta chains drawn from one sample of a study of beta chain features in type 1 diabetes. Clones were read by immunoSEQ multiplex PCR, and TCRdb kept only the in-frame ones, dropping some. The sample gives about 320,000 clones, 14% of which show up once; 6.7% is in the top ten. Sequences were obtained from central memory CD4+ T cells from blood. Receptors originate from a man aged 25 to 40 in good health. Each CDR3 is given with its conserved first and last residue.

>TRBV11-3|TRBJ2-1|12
CASSLGRNEQFF
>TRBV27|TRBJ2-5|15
CASRPGASGRETQYF
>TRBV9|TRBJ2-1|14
CASSVGQNRDEQFF
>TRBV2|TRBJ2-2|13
CASTTSHLSELFF
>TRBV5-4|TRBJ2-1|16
CASSSGTSGRAREQFF
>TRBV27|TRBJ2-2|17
CASSGRIGTGNTGELFF
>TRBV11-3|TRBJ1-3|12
CASRYSRDTIYF
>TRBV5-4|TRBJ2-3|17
CASSPGSTPIRTDTQYF
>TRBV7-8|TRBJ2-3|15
CASSRSRTGSDTQYF
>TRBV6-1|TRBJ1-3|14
CASSNRGTGNTIYF
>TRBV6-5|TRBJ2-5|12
CASSYRDVTQYF
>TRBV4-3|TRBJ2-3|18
CASSQRAGTGGPPDTQYF
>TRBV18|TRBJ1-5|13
CASSPGGGQPQHF
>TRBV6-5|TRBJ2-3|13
CASRLTRGDTQYF
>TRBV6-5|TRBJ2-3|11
CASSDQRTQYF
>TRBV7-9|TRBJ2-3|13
CASSLTFADTQYF
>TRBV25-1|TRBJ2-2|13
CASSVTGTGELFF
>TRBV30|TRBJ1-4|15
CAWSAGSGFGEKLFF
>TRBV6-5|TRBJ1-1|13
CASSYQQGLEAFF
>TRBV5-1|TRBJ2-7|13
CASSVPGNYEQYF
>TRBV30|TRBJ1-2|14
CAWSVRSGSYGYTF
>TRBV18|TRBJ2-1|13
CASSPPGTIWQFF
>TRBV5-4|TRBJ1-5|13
CASSLEPNQPQHF
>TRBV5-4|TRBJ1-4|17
CASSLRRGTRIEEKLFF
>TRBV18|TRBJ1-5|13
CASSPHINQPQHF
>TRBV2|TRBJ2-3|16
CASSRVAGGSTDTQYF
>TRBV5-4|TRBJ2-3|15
CASSVGRGAPDTQYF
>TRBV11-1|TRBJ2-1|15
CASTFPGLAGNEQFF
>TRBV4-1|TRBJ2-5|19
CASSQNSGTGFIGQETQYF
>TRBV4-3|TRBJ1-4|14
CASSPDATNEKLFF
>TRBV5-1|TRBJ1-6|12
CASSLGTSPLHF
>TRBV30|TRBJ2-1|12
CAWTRGSNEQFF
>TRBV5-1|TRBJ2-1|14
CASSLKGGGDEQFF
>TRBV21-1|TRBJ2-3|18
CASSKCGVPGTGMDTQYF
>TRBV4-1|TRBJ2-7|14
CASSRTGEGYEQYF
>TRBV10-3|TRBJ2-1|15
CAISEEGGVYNEQFF
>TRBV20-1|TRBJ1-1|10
CSAQQREAFF
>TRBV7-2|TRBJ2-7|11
CASSILYEQYF
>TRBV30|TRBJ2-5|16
CAWSPPATSGGETQYF
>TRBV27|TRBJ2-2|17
CASSTPRPSGKEGELFF
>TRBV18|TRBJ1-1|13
CASSQGQNTEAFF
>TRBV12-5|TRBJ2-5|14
CASGSREFRETQYF
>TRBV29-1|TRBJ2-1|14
CSVSGTSAVNEQFF
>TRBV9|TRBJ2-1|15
CASSVETSGGAIEFF
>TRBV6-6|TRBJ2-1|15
CASSYSGTSWGEQFF
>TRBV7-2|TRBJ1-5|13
CASSLRGNQPQHF
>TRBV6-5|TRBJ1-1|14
CASSQGAGNTEAFF
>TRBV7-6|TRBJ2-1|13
CASSFGVGNEQFF
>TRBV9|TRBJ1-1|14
CASSKGGHEVEAFF
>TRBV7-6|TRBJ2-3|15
CASSLAGGRTDTQYF
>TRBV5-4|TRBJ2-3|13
CASSARGTDTQYF
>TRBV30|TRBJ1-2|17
CAWGDPYRCITNYGYTF
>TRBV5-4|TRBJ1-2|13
CASSLRGTYGYTF
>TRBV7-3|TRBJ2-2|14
CASSRTSGRGELFF
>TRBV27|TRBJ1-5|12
CASGYSNQPQHF
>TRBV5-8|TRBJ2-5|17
CASSLGRMAGVGETQYF
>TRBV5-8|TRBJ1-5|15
CASSLEGHSNQPQHF
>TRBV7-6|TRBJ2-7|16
CASSLAMGGNEHEQYF